This TCR beta chain was captured in a study of blood T cell repertoires in COVID-19. The V end was cut by 1 base, the J end by 0 bases, with 16 bases between. Germline V gene sequence: CDR1 SGHDN, CDR2 FVKESK. The CDR3 is made up of 17 amino acids. Source study methods: Estimates of nucleated cell counts were drawn from the amplification of reference gene primers. TCRdb's table, derived via immunoSEQ multiplex PCR, lists solely in-frame clones and lacks some. V, J and clone size are those of that table, while D and trimming were read from the DNA. The sample has roughly 93,000 clones, roughly nine tenths seen once.

The TCR originated in a man aged 45-60 years with acute or convalescent COVID-19. What was sequenced was peripheral blood. V gene TRBV14 combines with J gene TRBJ2-7, with D possibly TRBD1 on 5 matching bases. CDR3 nucleotide sequence: TGTGCCAGCAGCCAAGGACCAGGGTCCTTCAGCTCCTACGAGCAGTACGTC. This translates into CASSQGPGSFSSYEQYV.